Listed here are 17 T cell receptor beta chains from one sample, sequenced in a study of T cell changes during pregnancy in multiple sclerosis (dated by TCRdb to the late 2010s). The library came from the immunoSEQ multiplex PCR assay. Imported from immuneACCESS, the table was reduced by TCRdb to in-frame sequences with V and J called. These copies leave out some clones; in studies compared against another copy, an unresolved V gene accounts for under half, and the cause of the remainder is not known. The sample records about 67,000 clones, around 90% of which are singletons. About 1.5% of the sample is taken by the ten largest. The starting material was peripheral blood, obtained in the first trimester of pregnancy. All receptors derive from a female donor in good health, enrolled as a control in a pregnancy study.

The V gene is TRBV5-1, the J gene TRBJ2-3; 10 bases are a match to TRBD2. V gave up 4 bases and J gave up 0 bases; unmatched junction bases: 5. The CDR3 spans 16 residues. The germline V gene has CDR1 SGHRS and CDR2 YFSETQ. CDR3 residues: CASSPGLAVSTDTQYF. As DNA, the CDR3 is TGCGCCAGCAGCCCAGGACTAGCGGTGAGCACAGATACGCAGTATTTT.

The V call is TRBV5-6, the J call TRBJ1-3; D is uncertain. This CDR3 spans 15 amino acids. Trimming removed 4 bases from V and 4 bases from J, with 15 bases in between. Germline loops: CDR1 SGHDT, CDR2 YYEEEE. CDR3 nucleotide sequence: TGTGCCAGCAGCACGGACCGGGAGTGGGGAAACACCATATATTTT. This codes for CASSTDREWGNTIYF.

This clone was observed once. J is TRBJ1-1 and V is TRBV18, with a possible D match to TRBD1 (6 bases). This CDR3 has 16 amino acids. V lost 1 base and J 4 bases, leaving 16 bases between the germline ends. CDR1 is KGHSH and CDR2 is LQKENI in the germline V gene. Here the CDR3 reads CASSPRSGTQPTEAFF. CDR3 nucleotide sequence: TGTGCCAGCTCACCACGGAGTGGGACACAGCCCACTGAAGCTTTCTTT. Drawing the rest from reference TRBV18 and TRBJ1-1, the complete variable domain is NAGVMQNPRHLVRRRGQEARLRCSPMKGHSHVYWYRQLPEEGLKFMVYLQKENIIDESGMPKERFSAEFPKEGPSILRIQQVVRGDSAAYFCASSPRSGTQPTEAFFGQGTRLTVV.

The rearrangement links TRBV5-1 to TRBJ2-3; TRBD2 might be the D (6 bases). This CDR3 spans 16 amino acids. V was clipped by 0 bases and J by 0 bases, with 11 bases between them. Germline assignment: CDR1 SGHRS and CDR2 YFSETQ. This CDR3 reads CASSLGAGLSTDTQYF. The CDR3 DNA sequence: TGCGCCAGCAGCTTGGGGGCAGGACTAAGCACAGATACGCAGTATTTT.

This chain links TRBV7-6 with TRBJ2-7; 7 bases align to TRBD2. The CDR3 sequence is 14 residues long. CDR1 and CDR2 from the germline V gene are SGHVS and FNYEAQ. Trimming took 2 bases from V and 3 from J; bases not matched to a gene: 4. Here the CDR3 reads CASSLRLADYEQYF. The DNA for the CDR3 is TGTGCCAGCAGCTTAAGACTAGCAGACTACGAGCAGTACTTC.

The chain links TRBV2 to TRBJ2-6; D perhaps matches TRBD2 (5 bases). Germline V gene sequence: CDR1 SNHLY, CDR2 FYNNEI. The CDR3 extends over 18 amino acids. Trimming pared 1 base from V and 0 bases from J, leaving 13 bases between. The DNA for the CDR3 is TGTGCCAGCAGTGAAGTAGGGAGTCAAGACTCTGGGGCCAACGTCCTGACTTTC. It is translated as CASSEVGSQDSGANVLTF.

The genes are TRBV2 and TRBJ2-3, with D hard to call. The V gene's germline CDR1 is SNHLY and CDR2 FYNNEI. The CDR3 sequence is 15 residues long. Trimming stripped 3 bases from V and 1 base from J, with 11 bases between. The CDR3 is CASSDQARGTDTQYF. CDR3 nucleotides: TGTGCCAGCAGTGATCAAGCCCGTGGCACAGATACGCAGTATTTT.

The chain carries TRBV2 and TRBJ2-2; TRBD2 matches at 8 bases. J was trimmed by 3 bases and V by 4 bases; bases with no gene match: 4. In germline, CDR1 is SNHLY, CDR2 FYNNEI. CDR3 length: 15 residues. CDR3 DNA: TGTGCCAGCAGTGCAAGCGGGAGAGACACCGGGGAGCTGTTTTTT. This gives the protein CASSASGRDTGELFF.

The CDR3 nucleotides read TGTGCCAGTAGTATCAGCGGGACGAAGGTGGGAGAGACCCAGTACTTC. It specifies CASSISGTKVGETQYF. The rearrangement links TRBV19 to TRBJ2-5; 7 bases match TRBD2. Germline V gene lookup returns CDR1 LNHDA and CDR2 SQIVND (reference sequence). The CDR3 has 16 amino acids. V shed 3 bases, J shed 4 bases, and the junction held 11 bases outside the gene matches.

The chain links TRBV6-6 to TRBJ2-3; 11 nucleotides line up with TRBD2. The germline V gene encodes CDR1 MNHNY and CDR2 SVGAGI (reference sequence). With V trimmed by 6 bases and J by 4 bases, 9 bases remained unmatched. This CDR3 comprises 16 residues. CDR3 in amino acids: CASRPTSGSGADTQYF. As DNA, the CDR3 is TGTGCCAGCAGACCTACTAGCGGGAGCGGCGCAGATACGCAGTATTTT.

This clone was picked up one time. The chain employs TRBV12-5 and TRBJ2-7; D is possibly TRBD2 (5 bases). Germline V lookup: CDR1 LGHNT, CDR2 FRNRAP. V was pared by 1 base and J by 0 bases, with 13 bases between. The CDR3 extends over 16 amino acids. The CDR3, as DNA: TGTGCTAGTGGTTTGGAGTGCGTGGAGGACTCCTACGAGCAGTACTTC. As protein: CASGLECVEDSYEQYF.

This chain uses TRBV7-9 with TRBJ2-3; 7 bases line up with TRBD1. The V gene's germline CDR1 is SEHNR and CDR2 FQNEAQ (reference sequence). J was trimmed by 1 base and V by 4 bases; bases with no gene match: 8. The CDR3 is made up of 16 amino acids. The CDR3 nucleotides are TGTGCCAGCAGCTCTTACAGGGGAGAGGGCACAGATACGCAGTATTTT. The encoded protein is CASSSYRGEGTDTQYF.

This clone was counted only a few times. The chain couples TRBV18 to TRBJ1-1; D is unclear. This CDR3 is 13 amino acids long. Germline assignment: CDR1 KGHSH and CDR2 LQKENI. Trimming pared 3 bases from V and 3 bases from J, leaving 8 bases between. The CDR3 DNA is TGTGCCAGCTCACCTCGGGTTGACACTGAAGCTTTCTTT. Amino acids: CASSPRVDTEAFF.

This chain uses TRBV14 with TRBJ1-1, with 10 bases identical to TRBD1. This CDR3 spans 15 amino acids. V gave up 4 bases and J gave up 5 bases; unmatched junction bases: 7. Germline V gives CDR1 SGHDN, CDR2 FVKESK. In DNA form, the CDR3 reads TGTGCCAGCAGCCCCCAGGGACAGGGGTGGACTGAAGCTTTCTTT. It is translated as CASSPQGQGWTEAFF.

The gene calls are TRBV4-1 and TRBJ1-5; D is undetermined. Trimming left V 1 base short and J 0 bases short, with 13 bases between. The CDR3 extends over 17 amino acids. CDR1 is MGHRA, CDR2 YSYEKL, per germline. The CDR3 loop is CASSQVHNFDSNQPQHF. The DNA of the CDR3 is TGCGCCAGCAGCCAAGTCCATAACTTTGATAGCAATCAGCCCCAGCATTTT.

This clone was counted a single time. V usage is TRBV5-4 and J usage is TRBJ1-3; 7 bases align to TRBD1. V was pared by 4 bases and J by 0 bases, with 4 bases of the junction left unmatched. CDR1 SGHNT and CDR2 YYREEE come from the germline V gene (reference sequence). The length of the CDR3 is 15 residues. As DNA, the CDR3 is TGTGCCAGCAGCGTGGGACAGCCCTCTGGAAACACCATATATTTT. It translates to CASSVGQPSGNTIYF.

The rearrangement uses TRBV27 and TRBJ1-5, with 10 bases matching TRBD1. V was clipped by 8 bases and J by 2 bases; unmatched bases: 3. There are 14 residues in the CDR3. CDR1 is MNHEY, CDR2 SMNVEV, per germline (reference sequence). The CDR3 protein is CASRGTGGNQPQHF. As DNA, the CDR3 is TGTGCCAGCCGGGGGACAGGGGGCAATCAGCCCCAGCATTTT.